This TCR beta chain was captured by sequencing in a study of CD8+CD57+ T cells in acquired aplastic anemia (dated by TCRdb to about 2018). For the wider study: A mean of 3.2 ug of DNA, ranging from roughly 0.19 to 30 ug, was extracted from sorted CD4+ and CD8+ cells. Healthy donor samples averaged around 9.8 million reads for CD4+ and fewer than 12 million for CD8+ cells.

As concerns this clonotype: Which antigen it targets is not known. The input lacks base qualities; no much larger clone sits a single base away.

What the authors observed across the whole study: Patients and healthy controls showed no significant difference in CD8+ Simpson's diversity (P=0.060). Although roughly 30 CD8+ CDR3 sequences were shared by patients and controls, these sequences appeared highly expressed in patients and within the immunodominant clones of patients.

In this study, sorted CD4+ and CD8+ T cells from the blood of healthy subjects and of severe aplastic anemia patients had their TCR repertoires deep-sequenced. Ficoll-Paque density gradient centrifugation was used to isolate peripheral blood mononuclear cells. Before DNA extraction, CD4+ and CD8+ T cells were sorted with FACS or magnetic beads. The CDR3 goes from the cysteine to the phenylalanine over 15 residues. Only CDR3 DNA is held: 45 bases, read in frame from base 1. Relative to germline, V is missing 6 bases and J is missing 4 bases, with 7 bases of the junction outside any gene match. Profiling of TCR beta VDJ combinations and CDR3 sequences used genomic DNA as the template. An Illumina HiSeq 2000 was the platform used for TCR repertoire sequencing. Regarding the original processing steps: TRBV/TRBJ rearrangement plots, CDR3 size and DJ length profiles, and Simpson's diversity index were used to assess repertoires. The most abundant DNA sequence in the deep sequencing data was taken as the immunodominant clone. CDR3 amino acid sequences were screened for sharing across subjects and were compared with published repertoires and the VDJdb database. TCRdb trimmed the raw reads at Q25, called clones with MiXCR and kept productive beta chains. Duplicate CDR3 protein sequences are folded into a single record with the most common DNA and genes. The V and J calls shown here were made by TCRdb, not taken from the authors' results. This sample is represented by about 81,000 distinct CDR3 sequences; approximately 45% of them were singletons. Over 50% of the sample is in the top ten clones.

The clonotype was recovered from a human donor in good health, serving as a control. The chain employs TRBV12-3 or TRBV12-4 and TRBJ2-5; 11 middle bases align to TRBD2. The sequencing sample was made of sorted CD4+, CD8+, or CD8+CD57+ T cells (not recorded which) from PBMCs. The CDR3 protein sequence reads: CASRPNSGGGETQYF. The bases are TGTGCCAGCAGACCTAATAGCGGGGGGGGAGAGACCCAGTACTTC.